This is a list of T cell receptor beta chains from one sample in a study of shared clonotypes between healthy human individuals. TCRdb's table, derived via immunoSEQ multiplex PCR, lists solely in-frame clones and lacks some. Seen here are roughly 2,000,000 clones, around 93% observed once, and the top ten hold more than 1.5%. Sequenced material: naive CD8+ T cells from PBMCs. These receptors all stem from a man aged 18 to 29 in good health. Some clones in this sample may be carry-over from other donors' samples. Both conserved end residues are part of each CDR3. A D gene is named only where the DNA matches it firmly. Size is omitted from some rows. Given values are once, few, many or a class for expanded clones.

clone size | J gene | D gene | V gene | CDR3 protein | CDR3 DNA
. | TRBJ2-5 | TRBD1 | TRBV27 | CASSQGGGETQYF | TGTGCCAGCAGCCAAGGGGGCGGCGAGACCCAGTACTTC
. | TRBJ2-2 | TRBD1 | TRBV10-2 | CASNKIYRGPTGELFF | TGCGCCAGCAATAAGATATACAGGGGGCCGACCGGGGAGCTGTTTTTT
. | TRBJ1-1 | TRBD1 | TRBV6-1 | CASIGRRDRGFEAFF | TGTGCCAGCATCGGCCGTCGAGACAGGGGGTTTGAAGCTTTCTTT
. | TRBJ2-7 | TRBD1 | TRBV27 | CASSEKTGVMRAYEQYF | TGTGCCAGCAGTGAAAAGACAGGGGTAATGAGAGCCTACGAGCAGTACTTC
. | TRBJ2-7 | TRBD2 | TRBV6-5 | CASSYETSGSYEQYF | TGTGCCAGCAGTTACGAGACTAGCGGATCCTACGAGCAGTACTTC
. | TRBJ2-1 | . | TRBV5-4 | CASSFWDYNEQFF | TGTGCCAGCAGCTTTTGGGACTACAATGAGCAGTTCTTC
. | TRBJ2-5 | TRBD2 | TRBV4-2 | CASSQEGASGIWDETQYF | TGTGCCAGCAGCCAAGAAGGGGCTAGCGGGATATGGGATGAGACCCAGTACTTC
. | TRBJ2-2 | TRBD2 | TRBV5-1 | CASSLLGGGTGELFF | TGCGCCAGCAGCTTGCTTGGCGGGGGCACCGGGGAGCTGTTTTTT
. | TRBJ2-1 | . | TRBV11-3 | CASSGQPYNEQFF | TGTGCCAGCAGCGGACAGCCGTACAATGAGCAGTTCTTC
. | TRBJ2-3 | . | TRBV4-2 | CASSQIAGNTDTQYF | TGTGCCAGCAGCCAAATAGCTGGAAACACAGATACGCAGTATTTT
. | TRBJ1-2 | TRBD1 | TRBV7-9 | CASSLPGTAAYGYTF | TGTGCCAGCAGCTTACCCGGGACAGCCGCCTATGGCTACACCTTC
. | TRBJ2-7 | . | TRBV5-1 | CASTGDKDYEQYF | TGCGCCAGCACCGGGGACAAAGACTACGAGCAGTACTTC
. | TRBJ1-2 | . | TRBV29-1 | CSVEPRTSNYGYTF | TGCAGCGTTGAACCCAGGACATCAAACTATGGCTACACCTTC
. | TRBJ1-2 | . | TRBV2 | CASPRAARGPYGYTF | TGTGCCAGCCCGAGGGCCGCTCGGGGGCCTTATGGCTACACCTTC
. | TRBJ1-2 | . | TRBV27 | CASSSIGGRSYGYTF | TGTGCCAGCAGTTCCATCGGGGGACGGAGCTATGGCTACACCTTC
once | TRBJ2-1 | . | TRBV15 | CATSVTGNNEQFF | TGTGCCACCAGCGTGACCGGGAACAATGAGCAGTTCTTC
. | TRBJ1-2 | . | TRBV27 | CASSFRGGSNYGYTF | TGTGCCAGCAGTTTTCGAGGGGGTTCTAACTATGGCTACACCTTC
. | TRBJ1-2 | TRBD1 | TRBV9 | CASSPREDRPYGYTF | TGTGCCAGCAGCCCCCGAGAGGACAGGCCCTATGGCTACACCTTC
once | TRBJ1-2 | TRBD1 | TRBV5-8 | CASNPGGLPTNPYGYTF | TGTGCCAGCAACCCAGGGGGCCTCCCTACAAATCCCTATGGCTACACCTTC
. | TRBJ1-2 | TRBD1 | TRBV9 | CASSADPGQNYGYTF | TGTGCCAGCAGCGCGGATCCGGGACAGAACTATGGCTACACCTTC
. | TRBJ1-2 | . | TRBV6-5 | CASSYSFRGDGYTF | TGTGCCAGCAGTTACTCTTTCAGAGGGGATGGCTACACCTTC
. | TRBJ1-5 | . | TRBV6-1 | CASSEWGEWDQPQHF | TGTGCCAGCAGTGAGTGGGGCGAATGGGATCAGCCCCAGCATTTT
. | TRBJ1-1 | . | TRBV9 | CASSGGRNTEAFF | TGTGCCAGCAGTGGGGGCAGGAACACTGAAGCTTTCTTT
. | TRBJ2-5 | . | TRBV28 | CASSDIGGTQYF | TGTGCCAGCAGTGACATAGGGGGGACCCAGTACTTC
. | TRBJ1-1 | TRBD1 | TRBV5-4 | CASSLDRGRLAEAFF | TGTGCCAGCAGTTTGGACAGGGGGCGCCTCGCTGAAGCTTTCTTT
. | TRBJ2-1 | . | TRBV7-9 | CASSLGQGTSYNEQFF | TGTGCCAGCAGCTTAGGGCAGGGAACCTCCTACAATGAGCAGTTCTTC
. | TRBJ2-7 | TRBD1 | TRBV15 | CATSIKTGTYEQYF | TGTGCCACCAGCATAAAGACAGGGACCTACGAGCAGTACTTC
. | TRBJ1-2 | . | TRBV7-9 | CASSLGRIGSYGYTF | TGTGCCAGCAGCTTAGGGAGGATCGGTAGCTATGGCTACACCTTC
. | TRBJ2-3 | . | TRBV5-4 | CASSSTGTLETDTQYF | TGTGCCAGCAGCTCCACCGGGACTTTGGAGACAGATACGCAGTATTTT
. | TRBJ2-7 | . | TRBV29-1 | CGGGTTPYEQYF | TGCGGGGGCGGGACTACCCCCTACGAGCAGTACTTC
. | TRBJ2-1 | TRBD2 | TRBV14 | CASTRTSGKYYNEQFF | TGTGCCAGCACCCGGACTAGCGGGAAGTACTACAATGAGCAGTTCTTC
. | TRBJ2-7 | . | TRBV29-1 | CSAPRELEQYF | TGCAGCGCCCCCAGGGAACTCGAGCAGTACTTC
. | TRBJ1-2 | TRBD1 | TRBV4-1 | CASSPRDSFGYTF | TGCGCCAGCAGCCCACGGGACAGCTTCGGCTACACCTTC